The sequence of this T cell receptor beta chain was determined in a study of T cells after yellow fever vaccination. This clonotype was observed a handful of times. The antigen is unknown. A single record per CDR3 protein comes from TCRdb applying MiXCR to the 5' RACE reads. The sample holds hundreds of thousands of distinct CDR3 sequences; 8.7% are singletons and the top ten take approximately 3.3%. From germline, CDR1 is ENHRY and CDR2 SYGVKD. V shed 2 bases and J 3 bases; nucleotides not matched to a gene: 2. This CDR3 is 15 amino acids long. Study-level results: Clones from primary vaccination mostly reappeared after the booster (roughly 95% CD4, over 85% CD8). Weaker overall was a secondary response that nonetheless peaked faster, on day 5 versus 15. Abundant bulk-derived clonotypes could contaminate FACS-sorted repertoires.

The chain has TRBV10-3 and TRBJ2-3; 10 bases are shared with TRBD1. Source: CD4+ T cells sorted from PBMCs, taken 5 days after the yellow fever booster vaccination. This receptor was obtained from a man aged 18 to 35 who received the YFV17D yellow fever vaccine. DNA of the CDR3: TGTGCCATCAGTGAGATGGGACAGGGGACAGATACGCAGTATTTT. It specifies CAISEMGQGTDTQYF.